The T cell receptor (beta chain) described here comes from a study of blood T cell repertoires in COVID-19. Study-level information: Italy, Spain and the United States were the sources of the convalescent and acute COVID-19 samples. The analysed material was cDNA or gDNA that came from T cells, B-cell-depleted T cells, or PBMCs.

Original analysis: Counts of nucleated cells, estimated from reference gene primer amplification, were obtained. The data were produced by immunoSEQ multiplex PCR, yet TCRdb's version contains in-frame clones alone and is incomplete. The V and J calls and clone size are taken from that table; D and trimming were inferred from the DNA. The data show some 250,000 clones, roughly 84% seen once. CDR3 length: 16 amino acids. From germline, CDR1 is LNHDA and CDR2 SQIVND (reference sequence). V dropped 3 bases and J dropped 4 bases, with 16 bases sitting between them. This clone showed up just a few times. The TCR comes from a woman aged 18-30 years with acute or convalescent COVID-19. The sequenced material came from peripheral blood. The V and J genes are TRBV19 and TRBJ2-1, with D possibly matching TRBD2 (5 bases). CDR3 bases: TGTGCCAGTAGTATTGGGAGCGCTGCTCGGTACAATGAGCAGTTCTTC. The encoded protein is CASSIGSAARYNEQFF.